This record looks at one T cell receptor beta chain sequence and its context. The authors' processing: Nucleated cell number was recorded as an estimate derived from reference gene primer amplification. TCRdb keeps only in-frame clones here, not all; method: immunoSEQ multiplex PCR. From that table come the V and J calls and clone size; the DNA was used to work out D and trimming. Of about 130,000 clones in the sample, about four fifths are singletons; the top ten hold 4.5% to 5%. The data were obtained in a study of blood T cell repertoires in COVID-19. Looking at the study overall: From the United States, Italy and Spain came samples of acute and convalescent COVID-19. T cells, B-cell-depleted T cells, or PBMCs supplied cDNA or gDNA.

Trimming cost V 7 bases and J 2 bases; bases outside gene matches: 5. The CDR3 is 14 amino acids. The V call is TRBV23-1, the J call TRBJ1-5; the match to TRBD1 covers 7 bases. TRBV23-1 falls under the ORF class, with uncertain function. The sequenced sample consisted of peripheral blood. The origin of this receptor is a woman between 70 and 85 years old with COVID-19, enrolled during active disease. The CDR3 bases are TGCGCCAGCACCCCACAGGGGTGCAATCAGCCCCAGCATTTT. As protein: CASTPQGCNQPQHF.